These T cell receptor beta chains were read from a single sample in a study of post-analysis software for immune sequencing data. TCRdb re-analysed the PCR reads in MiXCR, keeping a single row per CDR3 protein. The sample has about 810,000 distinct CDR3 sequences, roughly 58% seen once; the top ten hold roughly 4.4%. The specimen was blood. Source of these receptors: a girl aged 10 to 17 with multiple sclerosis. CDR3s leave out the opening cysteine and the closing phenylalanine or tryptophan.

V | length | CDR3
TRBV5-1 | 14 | ASRTSGRPSYNEQF
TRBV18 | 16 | ASSPPLGGVPYQNIQY
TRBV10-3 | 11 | AISDRVFHEQY
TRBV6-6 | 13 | ASSPSQGNSYEQY
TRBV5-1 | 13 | ASSLALSSTDTQY
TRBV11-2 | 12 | ASSSRQGLDTQY
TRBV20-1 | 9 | SAGSQETQY
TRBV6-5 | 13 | ASSPIDGAAYEQY
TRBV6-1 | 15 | ASGRTSGTAANYGYT
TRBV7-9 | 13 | ASSLAGGTPSGAF
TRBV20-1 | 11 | SAKDSNAETQY
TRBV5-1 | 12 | ASSLYGPQETQY
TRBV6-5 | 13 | ASSYSPGPNTEAF
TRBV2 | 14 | ASSEAGLENEETQY
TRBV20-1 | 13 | SARRGDRDGDGYT
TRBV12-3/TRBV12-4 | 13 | ASRRFSGRAYEQY
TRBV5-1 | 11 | VSSLVSTDTQY
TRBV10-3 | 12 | AISGAESGDTQY
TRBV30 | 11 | AWSVPGNSPLH
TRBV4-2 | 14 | ASSQWVSGGSETQY
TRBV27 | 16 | ASWPGTGEILFPYEQY
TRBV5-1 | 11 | ASSLAVADTQY
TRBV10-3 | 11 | AISASGNTEAF
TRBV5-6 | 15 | ASSIQDLTPGPDTQY
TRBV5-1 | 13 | ASSRGTSDSGGYT
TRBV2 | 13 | ASREGQARNQPQH
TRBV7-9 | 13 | ASSLGTGELYGYT
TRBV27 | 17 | ASSLLGLAGASGYNEQF
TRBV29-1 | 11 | SVEGQGYGGYT
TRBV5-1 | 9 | ASSLALTQY
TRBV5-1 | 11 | ASSFADNYEQY
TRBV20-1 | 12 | SARDSRSYNEQF
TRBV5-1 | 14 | ASSLAPGNLNTEAF
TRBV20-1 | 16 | SARDPLGAKQVPDTQY
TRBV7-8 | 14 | ASSFVEPSSYNEQF
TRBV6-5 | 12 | ASSYGDLNYGYT
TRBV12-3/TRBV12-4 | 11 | ASRQEISDEQY
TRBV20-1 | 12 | SASLRGNTDTQY
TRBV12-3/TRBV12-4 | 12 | ASLGQAKNNEQF
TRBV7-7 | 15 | ASSPRLRDRGNNEQF
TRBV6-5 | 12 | ASTPRQGVYEQY
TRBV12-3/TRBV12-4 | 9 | ASRGAGEQF
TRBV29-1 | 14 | SVERFQAPFQETQY
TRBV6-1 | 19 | ASRGGQGRTDTRHSNQPQH
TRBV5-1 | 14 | ASSRWTGSVNTEAF
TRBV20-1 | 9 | SARDGYEQY
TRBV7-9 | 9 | ASSVEVALF
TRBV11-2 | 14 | ASTTRLAGETGELF
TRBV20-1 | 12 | SALGTGVSDTQY
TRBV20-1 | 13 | SASPRTSGSYEQY
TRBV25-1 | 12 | ASSDIAETYEQY
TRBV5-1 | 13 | ASTADISGANVLT